The rows below give T cell receptor beta chains drawn from one sample of a study of CD4+ T cells in melanoma. Measured with immunoSEQ multiplex PCR; TCRdb has only the in-frame clones, and not every one. The table includes roughly 140,000 clones, 80% to 95% detected once. The receptors here all came from a human donor with melanoma. Each CDR3 is given with its conserved first and last residue. The order of the fields is V gene, clone size, J gene, D gene, CDR3 DNA, CDR3 protein. D genes are given only for firm matches. Some rows mark clone size as missing; the rest say once, few, many or name a class of expanded clone.

TRBV4-1	-	TRBJ1-2	TRBD1	TGCGCCAGCAGTCCGACCGGGACAGGGGACAACTATGGCTACACCTTC	CASSPTGTGDNYGYTF
TRBV9	-	TRBJ1-6	-	TGTGCCAGCAGCGTATCCCGGGGCAGGGGCATCTCACCCCTCCACTTT	CASSVSRGRGISPLHF
TRBV7-3	few	TRBJ2-1	TRBD2	TGTGCCAGCAGCTTGGTGGTGGGCGGGGGAGACAATGAGCAGTTCTTC	CASSLVVGGGDNEQFF
TRBV29-1	-	TRBJ1-4	-	TGCAGCGTTGGACTTTCGGTGTTCGGATTTGATGAAAAACTGTTTTTT	CSVGLSVFGFDEKLFF
TRBV5-5	-	TRBJ1-6	-	TGTGCCAGCAGCGCCCGTAGTCGGGGATCATTAGTTGGATCACCCCTCCACTTT	CASSARSRGSLVGSPLHF
TRBV5-1	-	TRBJ1-2	TRBD1	TGCGCCAGCAGCTTGGTAGCGGGACAGACCTTCTATGGCTACACCTTC	CASSLVAGQTFYGYTF
TRBV7-6	-	TRBJ1-3	-	TGTGCCAGCAGCTTAGTCGTGGGGAGCTCTGGAAACACCATATATTTT	CASSLVVGSSGNTIYF
TRBV6-1	-	TRBJ2-3	TRBD2	TGTGCCAGCGCCAGCGGGGGTTATACGCAGTATTTT	CASASGGYTQYF
TRBV19	-	TRBJ1-1	TRBD1	TGTGCCACTCCGACAGGGCTCACTGAAGCTTTCTTT	CATPTGLTEAFF
TRBV6-7	once	TRBJ1-5	-	TGTGCCAGCAGGCCCGGGGGGGTCCGGCCCCAGCATTTT	CASRPGGVRPQHF
TRBV12-5	-	TRBJ1-5	-	TGTGCTAGTGGCCTGACCGTTGGGGCCCAGCCCCAGCATTTT	CASGLTVGAQPQHF
TRBV5-1	-	TRBJ2-3	TRBD2	TGCGCCAGCAGCTTGGGACTAGCGGGAGATACGCAGTATTTT	CASSLGLAGDTQYF
TRBV11-2	-	TRBJ2-7	TRBD1	TGTGCCAGCAGCTTAGCCGGACAGGCCTACGAGCAGTACTTC	CASSLAGQAYEQYF
TRBV15	-	TRBJ1-1	TRBD1	TGTGCCACCAGCAAACGCGAGGGGGCAGCGGCTGAAGCTTTCTTT	CATSKREGAAAEAFF
TRBV9	-	TRBJ1-1	-	TGTGCCAGCAGCGCTACAACGAACACTGAAGCTTTCTTT	CASSATTNTEAFF
TRBV5-1	-	TRBJ1-6	-	TGCGCCAGCAGCTTGTTAAGGATTGCTGATTCACCCCTCCACTTT	CASSLLRIADSPLHF
TRBV10-3	-	TRBJ2-7	-	TGTGCCATCAGTGAGGAGGGAGCCCACGAGCAGTACTTC	CAISEEGAHEQYF
TRBV27	-	TRBJ1-1	-	TGTGCCAGCAGTTTATACTCCAGATGGAACGCTGAAGCTTTCTTT	CASSLYSRWNAEAFF
TRBV5-1	-	TRBJ2-1	-	TGCGCCAGCAGCCTGGACCCCCGTCCTTACAATGAGCAGTTCTTC	CASSLDPRPYNEQFF
TRBV21-1	-	TRBJ1-5	-	TGTGCCAGCAGCAAAGTGAGTGACGGGGTACAGCCCCAGCATTTT	CASSKVSDGVQPQHF
TRBV7-9	-	TRBJ2-2	-	TGTGCCAGCACCTATGATGGGTACACCGGGGAGCTGTTTTTT	CASTYDGYTGELFF
TRBV5-1	-	TRBJ1-6	TRBD1	TGCGCCAGCAGCGAAAGACAGGGAGGTTATTCACCCCTCCACTTT	CASSERQGGYSPLHF
TRBV6-6	-	TRBJ1-1	-	TGTGCCAGCAGTAAATCGGGTCTAGGTGCTTTCTTT	CASSKSGLGAFF
TRBV7-2	-	TRBJ1-2	-	TGTGCCAGCAGCTTAGAAACTTATGGCTACACCTTC	CASSLETYGYTF
TRBV10-3	-	TRBJ1-2	-	TGTGCCATCAGTGGGGGACTAATGACGGCCTATGGCTACACCTTC	CAISGGLMTAYGYTF
TRBV5-8	-	TRBJ1-3	-	TGTGCCAGCAGCTTGCGTCTCAGTGGAGCGGGAAACACCATATATTTT	CASSLRLSGAGNTIYF
TRBV6-1	-	TRBJ1-4	-	TGTGCCAGCAGTCTAAGACGGGGAACTAATGAAAAACTGTTTTTT	CASSLRRGTNEKLFF
TRBV5-1	-	TRBJ2-5	TRBD2	TGCGCCAGCAGCATAACCGGGACTAGCGGGGGCCCGCAAGAGACCCAGTACTTC	CASSITGTSGGPQETQYF
TRBV10-3	-	TRBJ1-3	-	TGTGCCATCAGTGGGACTGGAAACACCATATATTTT	CAISGTGNTIYF
TRBV5-4	once	TRBJ2-6	TRBD1	TGTGCCAGCAGCTTGGCCTTGGGACAGGCCTTCTCTGGGGCCAACGTCCTGACTTTC	CASSLALGQAFSGANVLTF
TRBV5-6	-	TRBJ1-1	TRBD1	TGTGCCAGCAGCTTCCGGGACAGGACGAACACTGAAGCTTTCTTT	CASSFRDRTNTEAFF
TRBV27	-	TRBJ1-2	-	TGTGCCAGCAGTCCGGACCGTAGATATGGCTACACCTTC	CASSPDRRYGYTF
TRBV5-1	-	TRBJ2-5	-	TGCGCCAGCAGCTTACAAAACAGGGGGGGAGAGACCCAGTACTTC	CASSLQNRGGETQYF
TRBV7-3	few	TRBJ2-1	-	TGTGCCAGCAGCTCGTCCGGGCCGCGCGGTGAGCAGTTCTTC	CASSSSGPRGEQFF
TRBV5-1	-	TRBJ2-1	TRBD2	TGCGCCAGCTCCCCGGCGGGGGGCTCCTACAATGAGCAGTTCTTC	CASSPAGGSYNEQFF
TRBV5-1	-	TRBJ2-3	TRBD2	TGCGCCAGCAGCTTGGGGACTAGCGGGGGCCGGAGCACAGATACGCAGTATTTT	CASSLGTSGGRSTDTQYF
TRBV5-1	-	TRBJ2-3	-	TGCGCCAGCAGCGCTGGACAGAGCACAGATACGCAGTATTTT	CASSAGQSTDTQYF
TRBV5-6	-	TRBJ2-5	TRBD2	TGTGCCAGCAGCCTCGGACTAGCGGGGGGGCAAGAGACCCAGTACTTC	CASSLGLAGGQETQYF
TRBV7-2	-	TRBJ1-2	TRBD1	TGTGCCAGCAGCCCCGGGACAGGACTGGGCTACACCTTC	CASSPGTGLGYTF
TRBV19	-	TRBJ2-1	TRBD1	TGTGCCAGTAGTATAGGGGACAGGCCCCACAAGCAGTTCTTC	CASSIGDRPHKQFF
TRBV5-1	-	TRBJ2-2	TRBD1	TGCGCCAGCAGCAAGGAGACAGGGACGGTTTTTGGCGGGGAGCTGTTTTTT	CASSKETGTVFGGELFF
TRBV29-1	-	TRBJ1-3	-	TGCAGCGTTGCCATTGGAAACACCATATATTTT	CSVAIGNTIYF
TRBV5-1	-	TRBJ2-7	TRBD2	TGCGCCAGCAGCTTGTCGGCGGGGGATCGTGGGTCCTACGAGCAGTACTTC	CASSLSAGDRGSYEQYF
TRBV9	-	TRBJ2-3	-	TGTGCCAGCAGCGTAATCTCAGGATCAGATACGCAGTATTTT	CASSVISGSDTQYF
TRBV23-1	-	TRBJ1-2	-	TGCGCCAGCAGTCAGAGGGTCTCCCTCTATGGCTACACCTTC	CASSQRVSLYGYTF
TRBV6-1	-	TRBJ2-3	TRBD2	TGTGCCAGCACGGGACTAGCGGGGGGGATTGATACGCAGTATTTT	CASTGLAGGIDTQYF
TRBV18	-	TRBJ1-2	-	TGTGCCAGCTCACCGGGTGGCAGCCCGTTCTATGGCTACACCTTC	CASSPGGSPFYGYTF
TRBV21-1	once	TRBJ2-5	-	TGTGCCAGCAACCCCGGCAGGAAAGAGACCCAGTACTTC	CASNPGRKETQYF
TRBV2	-	TRBJ1-6	-	TGTGCCAGCAGCGCCCCGAGGGCAGGAGATTCACCCCTCCACTTT	CASSAPRAGDSPLHF